Listed below are T cell receptor beta chains from one sample, sequenced in a study of T cell changes during pregnancy in multiple sclerosis. Here immunoSEQ multiplex PCR was the method, and the copy in TCRdb shows in-frame clones only, minus some. The table shows about 69,000 clones, with about 91% occurring only once. This specimen was CD4+ T cells from peripheral blood mononuclear cells, taken in the third trimester of pregnancy. The receptors here all came from a female donor in good health, enrolled as a control in a pregnancy study. Each CDR3 is given with its conserved first and last residue. The order of the fields is D gene, V gene, J gene, clone size, CDR3 protein, CDR3 DNA. The D gene is left open where the match is weak. Some rows mark clone size as missing; the rest say once, few, many or name a class of expanded clone.

.	TRBV18	TRBJ1-1	.	CASSRNGETTEAFF	TGTGCCAGCTCACGGAACGGAGAAACCACTGAAGCTTTCTTT
.	TRBV6-1	TRBJ1-3	.	CASSEVASSGNTIYF	TGTGCCAGCAGTGAAGTCGCGAGCTCTGGAAACACCATATATTTT
TRBD1	TRBV7-9	TRBJ2-2	.	CASSSGRQGWTGELFF	TGTGCCAGCAGCTCGGGAAGACAGGGGTGGACCGGGGAGCTGTTTTTT
.	TRBV4-1	TRBJ2-3	.	CASSQLRDTTDTQYF	TGCGCCAGCAGCCAGCTACGGGACACCACAGATACGCAGTATTTT
TRBD1	TRBV5-1	TRBJ2-1	.	CASSLGALGTGVEQFF	TGCGCCAGCAGCTTGGGGGCCCTTGGGACAGGGGTAGAGCAGTTCTTC
TRBD1	TRBV10-3	TRBJ1-2	.	CAITPGQGDYGYTF	TGTGCCATCACCCCGGGACAGGGAGACTATGGCTACACCTTC
TRBD1	TRBV15	TRBJ1-1	.	CATSRGVQGLDGNTEAFF	TGTGCCACCAGCAGAGGAGTACAGGGGTTGGACGGGAACACTGAAGCTTTCTTT
.	TRBV7-9	TRBJ2-7	.	CASSLDRDPYEQYF	TGTGCCAGCAGCTTAGACAGGGATCCCTACGAGCAGTACTTC
TRBD2	TRBV7-2	TRBJ2-7	.	CASSAGRGDRHEQYF	TGTGCCAGCAGCGCCGGACGGGGGGACCGCCACGAGCAGTACTTC
.	TRBV9	TRBJ1-6	.	CASSPGGGSPLHF	TGTGCCAGCAGCCCTGGGGGGGGTTCACCCCTCCACTTT
TRBD1	TRBV19	TRBJ1-5	.	CASSIRQGADNQPQHF	TGTGCCAGTAGTATACGACAGGGCGCCGACAATCAGCCCCAGCATTTT
TRBD1	TRBV4-3	TRBJ2-3	.	CASSQDPTGATDTQYF	TGCGCCAGCAGCCAAGATCCGACAGGGGCCACAGATACGCAGTATTTT
TRBD1	TRBV7-9	TRBJ1-1	.	CASSERQGRNTEAFF	TGTGCCAGCAGCGAACGACAGGGGCGGAACACTGAAGCTTTCTTT
.	TRBV5-5	TRBJ1-2	.	CASSLRPAGGYTF	TGTGCCAGCAGCTTGCGTCCCGCGGGTGGCTACACCTTC
.	TRBV7-2	TRBJ2-3	.	CASSLAGQVTDTQYF	TGTGCCAGCAGCTTAGCGGGACAAGTCACAGATACGCAGTATTTT
.	TRBV7-2	TRBJ1-2	.	CASSLLTYGYTF	TGTGCCAGCAGCCTACTTACCTATGGCTACACCTTC
TRBD1	TRBV7-2	TRBJ2-1	.	CASSYRTGRLRNEQFF	TGTGCCAGCAGCTACCGGACAGGCCGTCTGAGGAATGAGCAGTTCTTC
TRBD1	TRBV7-9	TRBJ2-1	once	CASSPGQGSYNEQFF	TGTGCCAGCAGCCCTGGACAGGGCTCCTACAATGAGCAGTTCTTC
.	TRBV7-6	TRBJ2-1	.	CASSPPGTYNEQFF	TGTGCCAGCAGCCCCCCGGGGACTTACAATGAGCAGTTCTTC
.	TRBV19	TRBJ2-7	.	CASSIGQGLYEQYF	TGTGCCAGTAGTATTGGGCAGGGTCTCTACGAGCAGTACTTC
TRBD1	TRBV18	TRBJ1-5	.	CASSLGSGQSNQPQHF	TGTGCCAGCTCCTTAGGCTCGGGACAGTCCAATCAGCCCCAGCATTTT
.	TRBV11-2	TRBJ2-7	.	CASSLGGRGGYF	TGTGCCAGCAGCTTAGGGGGTAGGGGGGGGTACTTC
TRBD2	TRBV7-2	TRBJ2-7	.	CASSSPRGGGSYEQYF	TGTGCCAGCAGCTCTCCCCGGGGCGGGGGTTCCTACGAGCAGTACTTC
.	TRBV5-1	TRBJ1-1	once	CASSLRRTDYNTEAFF	TGCGCCAGCAGCTTACGACGGACCGACTATAACACTGAAGCTTTCTTT
TRBD1	TRBV4-1	TRBJ1-1	.	CASTQDRVSTEAFF	TGCGCCAGCACCCAAGACAGGGTGAGCACTGAAGCTTTCTTT
.	TRBV29-1	TRBJ2-2	.	CSVVPTGRTGELFF	TGCAGCGTTGTTCCGACAGGGAGGACCGGGGAGCTGTTTTTT
TRBD1	TRBV7-9	TRBJ1-1	.	CASSLDQGATEAFF	TGTGCCAGCAGCTTAGATCAGGGGGCCACTGAAGCTTTCTTT
.	TRBV7-9	TRBJ1-1	.	CASSLRGRGTSDTEAFF	TGTGCCAGCAGCTTACGGGGGCGGGGGACATCGGACACTGAAGCTTTCTTT
.	TRBV19	TRBJ1-4	.	CASSIRATNEKLFF	TGTGCCAGTAGTATCAGGGCAACTAATGAAAAACTGTTTTTT
.	TRBV7-9	TRBJ2-3	.	CASSPRTHEDTQYF	TGTGCCAGCAGCCCACGGACTCATGAAGATACGCAGTATTTT
.	TRBV2	TRBJ2-7	.	CASKTAGGTYEQYF	TGTGCCAGCAAGACGGCCGGAGGTACCTACGAGCAGTACTTC
TRBD1	TRBV5-1	TRBJ2-1	.	CASKAGGQASSYNEQFF	TGCGCCAGCAAGGCAGGGGGTCAAGCAAGCTCCTACAATGAGCAGTTCTTC
TRBD2	TRBV19	TRBJ2-1	once	CASKERGGRDEQFF	TGTGCCAGTAAAGAGCGGGGGGGCCGCGATGAGCAGTTCTTC
.	TRBV6-5	TRBJ2-5	.	CASSHSRQTQYF	TGTGCCAGCAGTCACAGTAGGCAGACCCAGTACTTC
.	TRBV19	TRBJ2-3	.	CASSRSSSEADTQYF	TGTGCCAGTAGTCGGAGCTCATCGGAGGCAGATACGCAGTATTTT
TRBD2	TRBV10-1	TRBJ2-1	.	CASSLAGDTYNEQFF	TGCGCCAGCAGCCTAGCGGGGGATACTTACAATGAGCAGTTCTTC
.	TRBV6-5	TRBJ2-7	.	CASSYSVQAHEQYF	TGTGCCAGCAGTTACTCGGTTCAGGCGCACGAGCAGTACTTC
.	TRBV5-1	TRBJ1-6	few	CASKREAASNSPLHF	TGCGCCAGCAAGAGAGAGGCGGCGTCGAATTCACCCCTCCACTTT
.	TRBV30	TRBJ2-3	.	CAWLSADTQYF	TGTGCCTGGCTGTCCGCAGATACGCAGTATTTT
.	TRBV7-2	TRBJ1-2	.	CASSLDSYGYTF	TGTGCCAGCAGCTTGGACAGCTATGGCTACACCTTC
TRBD1	TRBV15	TRBJ2-2	.	CATSRRDRGTGELFF	TGTGCCACCAGCAGACGGGACAGGGGGACCGGGGAGCTGTTTTTT
.	TRBV5-8	TRBJ1-1	few	CASSLPLIIAEAFF	TGTGCCAGCAGTCTACCACTTATTATTGCTGAAGCTTTCTTT
TRBD1	TRBV7-9	TRBJ1-3	.	CAVVGQVSSAIYF	TGTGCCGTTGTTGGACAGGTCAGCAGCGCCATATATTTT
TRBD1	TRBV6-1	TRBJ1-1	.	CASRRTGATEAFF	TGTGCCAGCAGGAGGACAGGGGCCACTGAAGCTTTCTTT
.	TRBV19	TRBJ1-2	.	CASSRFNYGYTF	TGTGCCAGTAGTCGGTTCAACTATGGCTACACCTTC
.	TRBV5-6	TRBJ2-2	.	CASSFVSRNTGELFF	TGTGCCAGCAGCTTTGTTAGCAGGAACACCGGGGAGCTGTTTTTT
.	TRBV27	TRBJ2-4	once	CASPPREAPVRIAKNIQYF	TGTGCCAGCCCCCCGAGAGAGGCCCCAGTTAGGATAGCCAAAAACATTCAGTACTTC
TRBD1	TRBV30	TRBJ2-4	.	CAWSPGQGSGRYF	TGTGCCTGGAGTCCGGGACAGGGGAGTGGGCGGTACTTC
TRBD1	TRBV29-1	TRBJ1-1	.	CSGGQGASTEAFF	TGCAGCGGGGGACAGGGAGCGAGCACTGAAGCTTTCTTT
TRBD2	TRBV9	TRBJ2-5	.	CASSVVGLAGGQETQYF	TGTGCCAGCAGCGTAGTAGGTCTAGCGGGGGGGCAAGAGACCCAGTACTTC
.	TRBV5-4	TRBJ1-6	.	CASSLEQGWSPLHF	TGTGCCAGCAGCTTGGAGCAGGGTTGGTCACCCCTCCACTTT